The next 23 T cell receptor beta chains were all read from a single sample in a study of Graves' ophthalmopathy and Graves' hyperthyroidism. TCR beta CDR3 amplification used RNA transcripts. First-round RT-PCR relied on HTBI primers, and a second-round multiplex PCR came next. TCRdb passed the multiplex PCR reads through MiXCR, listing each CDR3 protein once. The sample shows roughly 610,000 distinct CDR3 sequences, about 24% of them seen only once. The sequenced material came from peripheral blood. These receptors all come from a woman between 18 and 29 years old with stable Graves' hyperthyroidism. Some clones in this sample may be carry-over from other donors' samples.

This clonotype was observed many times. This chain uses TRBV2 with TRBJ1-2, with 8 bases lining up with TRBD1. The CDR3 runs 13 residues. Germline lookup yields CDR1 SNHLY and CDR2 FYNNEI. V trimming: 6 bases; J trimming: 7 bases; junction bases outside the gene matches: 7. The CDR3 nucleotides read TGTGCCAGCAGGGGACAGGCCACGGCTGGCTACACCTTC. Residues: CASRGQATAGYTF.

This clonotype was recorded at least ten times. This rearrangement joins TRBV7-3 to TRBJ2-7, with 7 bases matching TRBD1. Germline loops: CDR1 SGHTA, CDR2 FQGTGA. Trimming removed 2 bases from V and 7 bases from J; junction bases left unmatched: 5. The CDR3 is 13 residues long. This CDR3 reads CASSLVRGREQYF. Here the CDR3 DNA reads TGTGCCAGCAGCTTAGTGAGGGGGCGGGAGCAGTACTTC.

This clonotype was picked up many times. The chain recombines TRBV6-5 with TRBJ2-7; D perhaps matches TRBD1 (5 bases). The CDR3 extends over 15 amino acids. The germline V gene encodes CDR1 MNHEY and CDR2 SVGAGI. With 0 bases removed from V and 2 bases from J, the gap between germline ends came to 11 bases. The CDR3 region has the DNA TGTGCCAGCAGTTACTCGTTTTCCAGGGCCTACGAGCAGTACTTC. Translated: CASSYSFSRAYEQYF.

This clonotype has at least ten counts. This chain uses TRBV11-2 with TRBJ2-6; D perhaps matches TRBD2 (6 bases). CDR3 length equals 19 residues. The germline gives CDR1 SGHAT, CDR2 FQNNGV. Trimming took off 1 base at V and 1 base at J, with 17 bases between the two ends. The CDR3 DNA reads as TGTGCCAGCAGCTTAGGCCCATGGGGGGTATTATCTGGGGCCAACGTCCTGACTTTC. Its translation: CASSLGPWGVLSGANVLTF.

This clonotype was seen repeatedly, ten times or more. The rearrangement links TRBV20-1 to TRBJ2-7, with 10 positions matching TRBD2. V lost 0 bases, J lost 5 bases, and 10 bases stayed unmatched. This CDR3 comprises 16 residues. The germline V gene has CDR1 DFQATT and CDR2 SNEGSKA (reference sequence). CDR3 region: CSARDWSGLAGDEQYF. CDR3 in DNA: TGCAGTGCTAGAGATTGGAGTGGCCTAGCGGGAGACGAGCAGTACTTC.

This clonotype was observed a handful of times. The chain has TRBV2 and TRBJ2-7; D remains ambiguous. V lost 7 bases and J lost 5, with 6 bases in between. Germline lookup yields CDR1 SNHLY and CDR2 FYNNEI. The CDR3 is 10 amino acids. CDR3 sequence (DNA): TGTGCCAGCACGATGAACGAGCAGTACTTC. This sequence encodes CASTMNEQYF.

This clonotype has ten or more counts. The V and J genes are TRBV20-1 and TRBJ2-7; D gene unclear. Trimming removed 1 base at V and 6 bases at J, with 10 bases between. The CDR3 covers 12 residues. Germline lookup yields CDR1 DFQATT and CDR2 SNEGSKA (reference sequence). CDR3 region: CSARVLQSEQYF. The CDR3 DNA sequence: TGCAGTGCTAGAGTGCTACAAAGCGAGCAGTACTTC.

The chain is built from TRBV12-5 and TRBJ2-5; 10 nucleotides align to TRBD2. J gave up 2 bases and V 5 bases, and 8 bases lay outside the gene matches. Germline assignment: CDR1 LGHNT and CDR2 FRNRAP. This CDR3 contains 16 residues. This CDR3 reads CASGAILAGTQETQYF. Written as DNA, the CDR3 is TGTGCTAGTGGTGCCATACTAGCGGGGACTCAAGAGACCCAGTACTTC.

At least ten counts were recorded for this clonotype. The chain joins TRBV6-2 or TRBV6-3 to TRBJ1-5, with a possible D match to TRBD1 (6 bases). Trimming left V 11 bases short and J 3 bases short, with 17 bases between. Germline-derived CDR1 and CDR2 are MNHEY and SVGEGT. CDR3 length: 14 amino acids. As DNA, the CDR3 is TGTGCCGGCTTACAGGGATCCTACAATCAGCCCCAGCATTTT. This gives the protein CAGLQGSYNQPQHF.

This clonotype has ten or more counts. CDR3 sequence (DNA): TGTGCCAGCAGCTTAGAGGCGGGGAACCAGCCCCAGCATTTT. This encodes CASSLEAGNQPQHF. The chain links TRBV7-2 to TRBJ1-5, with D unclear. V was clipped by 1 base and J by 7 bases, with 11 bases between them. The CDR3 runs to 14 residues. The germline gives CDR1 SGHTA, CDR2 FQGNSA.

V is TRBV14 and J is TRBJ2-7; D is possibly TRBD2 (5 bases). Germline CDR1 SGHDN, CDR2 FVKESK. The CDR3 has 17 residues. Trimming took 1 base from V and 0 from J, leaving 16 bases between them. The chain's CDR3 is CASSQVRSGGSSYEQYF. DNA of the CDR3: TGTGCCAGCAGCCAAGTAAGGAGCGGAGGCAGCTCCTACGAGCAGTACTTC.

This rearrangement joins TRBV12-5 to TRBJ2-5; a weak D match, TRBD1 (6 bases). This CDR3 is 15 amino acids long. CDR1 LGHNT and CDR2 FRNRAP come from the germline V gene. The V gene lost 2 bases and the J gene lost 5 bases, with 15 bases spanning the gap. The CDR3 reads CASGLPMTQGETQYF. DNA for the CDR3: TGTGCTAGTGGTTTGCCTATGACCCAGGGGGAGACCCAGTACTTC.

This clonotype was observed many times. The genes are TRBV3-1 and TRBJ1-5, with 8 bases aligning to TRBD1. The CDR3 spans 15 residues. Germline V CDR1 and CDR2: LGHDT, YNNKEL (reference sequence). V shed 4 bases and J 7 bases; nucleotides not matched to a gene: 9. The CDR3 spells CASSPSPGGAQPQHF. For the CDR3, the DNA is TGTGCCAGCAGCCCATCCCCAGGGGGCGCCCAGCCCCAGCATTTT.

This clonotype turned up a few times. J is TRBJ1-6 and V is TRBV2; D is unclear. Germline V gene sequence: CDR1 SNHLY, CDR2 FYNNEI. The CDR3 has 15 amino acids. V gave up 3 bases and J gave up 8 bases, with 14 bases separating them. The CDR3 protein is CASSEGSRWDSPLHF. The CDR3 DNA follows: TGTGCCAGCAGTGAGGGAAGTAGGTGGGATTCACCCCTCCACTTT.

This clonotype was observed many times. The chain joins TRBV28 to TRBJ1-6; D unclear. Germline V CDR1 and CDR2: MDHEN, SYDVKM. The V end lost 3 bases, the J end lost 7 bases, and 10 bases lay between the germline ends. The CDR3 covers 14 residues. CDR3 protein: CASSFGRGNSPLHF. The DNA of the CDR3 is TGTGCCAGCAGTTTCGGACGAGGGAATTCACCCCTCCACTTT.

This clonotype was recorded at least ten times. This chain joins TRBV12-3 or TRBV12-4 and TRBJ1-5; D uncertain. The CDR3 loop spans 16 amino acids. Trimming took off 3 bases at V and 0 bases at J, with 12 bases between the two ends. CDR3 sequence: CASSFGQPYSNQPQHF. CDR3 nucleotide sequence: TGTGCCAGCAGTTTTGGGCAGCCATATAGCAATCAGCCCCAGCATTTT.

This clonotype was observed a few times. The CDR3 region is CAWSAGPRAEQYF. For the CDR3, the DNA is TGTGCCTGGAGTGCGGGCCCTCGGGCCGAGCAGTACTTC. V is TRBV30 and J is TRBJ2-7; D is uncertain. Per the germline V gene, CDR1 is GTSNPN and CDR2 is SVGIG (reference sequence). V dropped 1 base and J dropped 6 bases, with 13 bases sitting between them. The CDR3 has 13 residues.

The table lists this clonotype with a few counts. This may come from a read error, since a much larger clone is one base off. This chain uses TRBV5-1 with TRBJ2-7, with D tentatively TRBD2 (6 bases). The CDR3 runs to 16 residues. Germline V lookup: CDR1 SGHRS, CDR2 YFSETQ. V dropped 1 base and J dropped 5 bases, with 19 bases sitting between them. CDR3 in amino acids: CASSLRLADVPDEQYF. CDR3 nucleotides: TGCGCCAGCAGCTTGCGATTAGCGGACGTGCCAGACGAGCAGTACTTC. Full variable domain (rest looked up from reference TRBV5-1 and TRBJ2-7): KAGVTQTPRYLIKTRGQQVTLSCSPISGHRSVSWYQQTPGQGLQFLFEYFSETQRNKGNFPGRFSGRQFSNSRSEMNVSTLELGDSALYLCASSLRLADVPDEQYFGPGTRLTVT.

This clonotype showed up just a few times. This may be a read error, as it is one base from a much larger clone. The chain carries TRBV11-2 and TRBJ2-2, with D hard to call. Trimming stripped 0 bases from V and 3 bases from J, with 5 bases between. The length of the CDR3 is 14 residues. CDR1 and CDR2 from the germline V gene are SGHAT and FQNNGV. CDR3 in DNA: TGTGCCAGCAGCTTAGACTTATACACCGGGGAGCTGTTTTTT. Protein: CASSLDLYTGELFF.

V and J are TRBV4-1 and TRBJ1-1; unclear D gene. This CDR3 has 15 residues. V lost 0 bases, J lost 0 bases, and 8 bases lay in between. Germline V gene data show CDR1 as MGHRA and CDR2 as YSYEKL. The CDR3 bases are TGCGCCAGCAGCCAAGATCAGGCCTTGAACACTGAAGCTTTCTTT. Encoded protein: CASSQDQALNTEAFF.

The CDR3 spells CASSQDRDRAQNTEAFF. The CDR3 DNA sequence: TGTGCCAGCAGCCAAGATCGGGACAGGGCCCAGAACACTGAAGCTTTCTTT. The chain carries TRBV28 and TRBJ1-1, with 9 bases fitting TRBD1. The CDR3 sequence is 17 residues long. Germline-derived CDR1 and CDR2 are MDHEN and SYDVKM. V gave up 6 bases and J gave up 1 base; unmatched junction bases: 12.

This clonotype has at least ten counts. For the CDR3, the DNA is TGTGCCAGCAGTTCCCTCGTCGGGCGTTGGCCAGATACGCAGTATTTT. The encoded protein is CASSSLVGRWPDTQYF. The gene calls are TRBV12-3 or TRBV12-4 and TRBJ2-3; D remains unclear. V lost 4 bases and J 4 bases, leaving 18 bases between the germline ends. CDR3 length: 16 amino acids.

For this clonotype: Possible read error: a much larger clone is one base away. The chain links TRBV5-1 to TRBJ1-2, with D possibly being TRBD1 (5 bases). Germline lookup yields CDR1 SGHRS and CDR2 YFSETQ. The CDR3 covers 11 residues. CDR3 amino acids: CASSAGYGHTF. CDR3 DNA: TGCGCCAGCAGCGCAGGGTATGGCCACACCTTC. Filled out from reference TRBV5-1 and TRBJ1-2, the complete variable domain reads KAGVTQTPRYLIKTRGQQVTLSCSPISGHRSVSWYQQTPGQGLQFLFEYFSETQRNKGNFPGRFSGRQFSNSRSEMNVSTLELGDSALYLCASSAGYGHTFGSGTRLTVV.